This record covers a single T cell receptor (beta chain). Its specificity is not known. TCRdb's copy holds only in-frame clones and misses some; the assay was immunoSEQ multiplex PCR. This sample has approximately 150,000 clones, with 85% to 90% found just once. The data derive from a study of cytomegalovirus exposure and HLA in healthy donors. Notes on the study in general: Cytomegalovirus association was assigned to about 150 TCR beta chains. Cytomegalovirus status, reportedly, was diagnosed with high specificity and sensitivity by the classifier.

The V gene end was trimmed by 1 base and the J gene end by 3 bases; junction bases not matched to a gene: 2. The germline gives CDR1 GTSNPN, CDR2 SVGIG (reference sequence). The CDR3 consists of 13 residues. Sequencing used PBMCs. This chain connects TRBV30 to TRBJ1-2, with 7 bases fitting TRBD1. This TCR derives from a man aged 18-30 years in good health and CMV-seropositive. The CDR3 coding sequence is TGTGCCTGGAGTGGCAGGGGGGACTATGGCTACACCTTC. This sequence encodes CAWSGRGDYGYTF.